A selection of T cell receptor beta chains follows, all from one sample in a study of early stage breast cancer tumors. TCRdb keeps only in-frame clones here, not all; method: immunoSEQ multiplex PCR. Among about 72,000 clones, approximately 80% were seen once, and the ten largest hold more than 3%. Material: blood. The receptor source for this set is a person in their 60s with breast cancer. The conserved cysteine and the conserved F or W are not part of the CDR3 here. The order of the fields is V gene, CDR3 protein.

v_call: TRBV18
cdr3_aa: ASSPQGDGELF

v_call: TRBV5-1
cdr3_aa: ASSRTYNEQF

v_call: TRBV2
cdr3_aa: ASRGAGSAF

v_call: TRBV28
cdr3_aa: ASSLSAGSLLGDTDTQY

v_call: TRBV7-2
cdr3_aa: ASSLGSSGNTQY

v_call: TRBV11-3
cdr3_aa: ASSRRGTDSYNEQF

v_call: TRBV27
cdr3_aa: ASSLEYPNEKLF

v_call: TRBV30
cdr3_aa: AWSVGSGNTEAF

v_call: TRBV7-2
cdr3_aa: ASSLIGDSYNEQF

v_call: TRBV19
cdr3_aa: ASSGSGQYRELF

v_call: TRBV6-5
cdr3_aa: ASRYRLNTEAF

v_call: TRBV18
cdr3_aa: ASSPRTEETQY

v_call: TRBV9
cdr3_aa: ASSAGTRNTGELF

v_call: TRBV5-1
cdr3_aa: ASSKTGTGFSNYGYT